A single sample is the source of the 30 T cell receptor beta chains below, sequenced in a study of cytomegalovirus exposure and HLA in healthy donors. PCR employed 60 Vbeta and 13 Jbeta primers. Assay used: immunoSEQ multiplex PCR; TCRdb lists only in-frame clones, some missing. Altogether fewer than 200,000 clones are present, roughly 70% being singletons, with the ten largest covering about 5.4%. Sequencing was carried out using PBMCs. All receptors derive from a woman between 18 and 29 years old in good health and CMV-seropositive.

This rearrangement joins TRBV6-6 to TRBJ1-1, with TRBD1 matching over 7 bases. Trimming took 0 bases from V and 4 from J; bases not matched to a gene: 8. The germline gives CDR1 MNHNY, CDR2 SVGAGI (reference sequence). CDR3 length equals 16 residues. The CDR3 sequence: CASSYSKGALGTEAFF. The CDR3 coding sequence is TGTGCCAGCAGTTACTCGAAGGGGGCCTTAGGCACTGAAGCTTTCTTT.

This rearrangement joins TRBV2 to TRBJ1-5; perhaps TRBD1 as D (5 bases). The CDR3 runs to 14 residues. Trimming pared 8 bases from V and 5 bases from J, leaving 16 bases between. Germline V gene data show CDR1 as SNHLY and CDR2 as FYNNEI. The CDR3 reads CASSGLRGDQPQHF. As DNA, the CDR3 is TGTGCCAGCTCGGGACTCCGAGGGGATCAGCCCCAGCATTTT.

The V call is TRBV9, the J call TRBJ2-3; D is uncertain. The germline V gene encodes CDR1 SGDLS and CDR2 YYNGEE. Trimming pared 0 bases from V and 2 bases from J, leaving 10 bases between. The CDR3 is made up of 15 amino acids. The CDR3 protein is CASSVGGTFTDTQYF. In nucleotides, the CDR3 is TGTGCCAGCAGCGTAGGAGGCACTTTCACAGATACGCAGTATTTT.

The chain carries TRBV2 and TRBJ2-2; 10 bases match TRBD1. The CDR3 is 15 amino acids. The germline V gene has CDR1 SNHLY and CDR2 FYNNEI. V dropped 6 bases and J dropped 5; count of bases not matched to a gene: 6. CDR3 DNA: TGTGCCAGCAGATCCGGGACAGGGGATACCGGGGAGCTGTTTTTT. Protein product: CASRSGTGDTGELFF.

The rearrangement joins TRBV7-2 to TRBJ2-1; D perhaps matches TRBD2 (7 bases). Germline CDR1 SGHTA, CDR2 FQGNSA. V lost 1 base and J lost 16, with 20 bases in between. The CDR3 sequence is 14 residues long. CDR3 loop: CASSLDSGPGGQFF. The CDR3 bases are TGTGCCAGCAGCTTAGACTCTGGTCCCGGGGGGCAATTCTTC.

CDR3 sequence: CASSEAFPETQYF. The CDR3 DNA reads as TGTGCCAGCAGTGAAGCGTTTCCGGAGACCCAGTACTTC. The chain joins TRBV2 to TRBJ2-5; D unclear. The V end lost 0 bases, the J end lost 5 bases, and 7 bases lay between the germline ends. The CDR3 loop spans 13 amino acids. Germline CDR1 is SNHLY and CDR2 is FYNNEI.

This sequence joins TRBV5-6 and TRBJ2-7; the match to TRBD1 covers 12 bases. In germline, CDR1 is SGHDT, CDR2 YYEEEE. CDR3 length: 14 residues. The J segment lost 6 bases and the V segment lost 4 bases, leaving 5 bases of the junction unmatched. The CDR3 DNA is TGTGCCAGCAGCCCGGGACAGGGGGCGGTCGAGCAGTACTTC. Translated: CASSPGQGAVEQYF.

The rearrangement joins TRBV7-9 to TRBJ1-1; D is possibly TRBD1 (5 bases). Germline lookup yields CDR1 SEHNR and CDR2 FQNEAQ (reference sequence). Deletions cut 0 bases from V and 1 base from J, with 9 bases between. CDR3 length: 15 amino acids. CDR3 bases: TGTGCCAGCAGCTTAGCCCGGGGGGGGAACACTGAAGCTTTCTTT. It translates to CASSLARGGNTEAFF.

The chain combines TRBV7-3 with TRBJ1-1; TRBD1 agrees at 8 bases. Looked up from germline, CDR1 is SGHTA and CDR2 is FQGTGA. The V and J ends lost 3 bases and 4 bases, in that order; junction bases with no gene match: 1. CDR3 length: 13 residues. The CDR3 is CASSFDRGTEAFF. In DNA, the CDR3 is TGTGCCAGCAGCTTTGACAGGGGCACTGAAGCTTTCTTT.

Comment on this clone: The same CDR3 can be traced to other DNA sequences in this sample. The genes are TRBV28 and TRBJ1-1, with 7 bases identical to TRBD1. Trimming at V came to 5 bases and at J to 1 base, leaving 4 bases not matched to a gene. The CDR3 sequence is 14 residues long. In germline, CDR1 is MDHEN, CDR2 SYDVKM. DNA for the CDR3: TGTGCCAGCAGTCCCGACAGGGCGAACACTGAAGCTTTCTTT. Protein: CASSPDRANTEAFF.

The chain has TRBV5-4 and TRBJ2-5; maybe TRBD1 (6 bases). Germline V CDR1 and CDR2: SGHNT, YYREEE (reference sequence). The CDR3 totals 14 residues. V gave up 4 bases and J gave up 5 bases, with 15 bases separating them. CDR3 nucleotides: TGTGCCAGCAGCGCGTCGGGGACACCGGAGACCCAGTACTTC. It is translated as CASSASGTPETQYF.

The table lists this clone with a few counts. The chain has TRBV6-6 and TRBJ1-2; D may be TRBD1 (5 bases). V dropped 6 bases and J dropped 5 bases, with 10 bases sitting between them. The CDR3 length is 12 residues. CDR1 and CDR2 (germline): MNHNY, SVGAGI (reference sequence). CDR3 sequence reads: CASRDDSYGYTF. CDR3 in DNA: TGTGCCAGCAGGGACGACAGTTATGGCTACACCTTC.

The J gene is TRBJ2-2, the V gene TRBV6-1, with a tentative D call TRBD2 (6 bases). The germline gives CDR1 MNHNS, CDR2 SASEGT. V lost 3 bases, J lost 5 bases, and 7 bases lay in between. CDR3 length: 13 residues. The CDR3 sequence: CASSDGGTGELFF. CDR3 sequence (DNA): TGTGCCAGCAGTGACGGAGGGACCGGGGAGCTGTTTTTT.

CDR3 in amino acids: CASRRTGGIYGYTF. In nucleotides, the CDR3 is TGTGCCAGCAGACGGACAGGGGGAATTTATGGCTACACCTTC. The V call is TRBV6-5, the J call TRBJ1-2; 10 nucleotides match TRBD1. Per the germline V gene, CDR1 is MNHEY and CDR2 is SVGAGI. The CDR3 spans 14 residues. The V gene end was trimmed by 6 bases and the J gene end by 5 bases; junction bases not matched to a gene: 6.

The CDR3 DNA is TGCGCCAGCAGCCAAGATAGAGGGTGTGAGCAGTACTTC. Amino acids: CASSQDRGCEQYF. V and J are TRBV4-3 and TRBJ2-7, with D maybe TRBD2 (5 bases). Germline lookup yields CDR1 LGHNA and CDR2 YSLEER. This CDR3 has 13 amino acids. V was pared by 0 bases and J by 7 bases, with 10 bases between.

This clone showed up just once. As DNA, the CDR3 is TGTGCCAGCAGTTTACGGTCTAATGAAAAACTGTTTTTT. Translation gives CASSLRSNEKLFF. The chain uses TRBV27 and TRBJ1-4; the D is unclear. This CDR3 has 13 residues. CDR1 and CDR2 from the germline V gene are MNHEY and SMNVEV (reference sequence). V lost 2 bases to trimming and J lost 3 bases, with 4 bases between them.

The V call is TRBV7-3, the J call TRBJ2-5; D gene ambiguous. Germline V gene sequence: CDR1 SGHTA, CDR2 FQGTGA. V was cut by 2 bases and J by 0 bases, with 4 bases left in between. CDR3 size: 13 residues. This CDR3 is CASSLAYQETQYF. The CDR3 coding sequence is TGTGCCAGCAGCTTAGCGTACCAAGAGACCCAGTACTTC.

The chain joins TRBV28 to TRBJ1-4; D not resolved. Germline assignment: CDR1 MDHEN and CDR2 SYDVKM. The CDR3 has 14 amino acids. V was trimmed by 5 bases and J by 2 bases, leaving 9 bases between them. The CDR3 loop is CASSPGFTNEKLFF. CDR3 in DNA: TGTGCCAGCAGTCCCGGTTTTACTAATGAAAAACTGTTTTTT.

V is TRBV6-1 and J is TRBJ1-6, with 7 bases matching TRBD1. The CDR3 sequence is 16 residues long. V shed 4 bases and J 0 bases; nucleotides not matched to a gene: 3. Germline lookup yields CDR1 MNHNS and CDR2 SASEGT. CDR3 DNA sequence: TGTGCCAGCAGTGTTTCAGGGGGCTCCTATAATTCACCCCTCCACTTT. Amino acids: CASSVSGGSYNSPLHF.

This rearrangement joins TRBV5-1 to TRBJ2-7; possibly TRBD2 for D (7 bases). Germline V gene data show CDR1 as SGHRS and CDR2 as YFSETQ. There are 13 residues in the CDR3. Between the trimmed V and J ends, which lost 6 bases and 3 bases, there was a span of 13 bases. In nucleotides, the CDR3 is TGCGCCAGCACGGGGGGCAGTGACTACGAGCAGTACTTC. Its protein product is CASTGGSDYEQYF.

The V gene is TRBV5-6, the J gene TRBJ1-1; D gene uncertain. Per the germline V gene, CDR1 is SGHDT and CDR2 is YYEEEE. This CDR3 region has 14 residues. V shed 0 bases and J shed 0 bases, with 6 bases lying between them. As DNA, the CDR3 is TGTGCCAGCAGCTTGGGGCATATGAACACTGAAGCTTTCTTT. Translating gives CASSLGHMNTEAFF.

The chain carries TRBV19 and TRBJ2-7; 7 nucleotides agree with TRBD2. Germline V gives CDR1 LNHDA, CDR2 SQIVND (reference sequence). The CDR3 consists of 16 residues. CDR3 sequence: CATSGSPSGGSYEQYF. The DNA for the CDR3 is TGTGCGACAAGTGGGAGTCCCTCGGGGGGTTCCTACGAGCAGTACTTC.

The chain has TRBV9 and TRBJ2-5, with D possibly matching TRBD2 (6 bases). This CDR3 is 15 amino acids long. CDR1 is SGDLS, CDR2 YYNGEE, per germline. Trimming left V 0 bases short and J 1 base short, with 10 bases between. CDR3 sequence (DNA): TGTGCCAGCAGCGTAGGATGGGGGGTCCAAGAGACCCAGTACTTC. Translation gives CASSVGWGVQETQYF.

The chain employs TRBV10-3 and TRBJ2-5, with TRBD2 identical over 9 bases. CDR3 size: 16 residues. Germline V gives CDR1 ENHRY, CDR2 SYGVKD. Trimming took 0 bases from V and 1 from J; bases not matched to a gene: 3. CDR3 amino acids: CAISESTSGFQETQYF. Written as DNA, the CDR3 is TGTGCCATCAGTGAGTCCACTAGCGGGTTCCAAGAGACCCAGTACTTC.

This chain uses TRBV5-6 with TRBJ2-4, with TRBD2 identical over 7 bases. Germline loops: CDR1 SGHDT, CDR2 YYEEEE. This CDR3 has 15 amino acids. V dropped 7 bases and J dropped 4; count of bases not matched to a gene: 11. CDR3 DNA sequence: TGTGCCAGCCTGAAGAGCGGGGAGGGGAAAAACATTCAGTACTTC. Protein product: CASLKSGEGKNIQYF.

In nucleotides, the CDR3 is TGTGCCACCAGCAGGGGAGTTAGCGGGGCGAACACTGAAGCTTTCTTT. Translation gives CATSRGVSGANTEAFF. The V and J genes are TRBV15 and TRBJ1-1; maybe TRBD1 (5 bases). Germline loops: CDR1 LNHNV, CDR2 YYDKDF (reference sequence). V lost 3 bases, J lost 1 base, and 15 bases lay in between. The CDR3 spans 16 residues.

This chain connects TRBV19 to TRBJ1-5; D remains ambiguous. Germline V gene sequence: CDR1 LNHDA, CDR2 SQIVND (reference sequence). The CDR3 spans 12 residues. Trimming shortened V by 1 base and J by 5 bases, and 3 bases separated the two germline ends. The DNA of the CDR3 is TGTGCCAGTAGTATAGTAGATCAGCCCCAGCATTTT. Its translation: CASSIVDQPQHF.

The chain uses TRBV11-2 and TRBJ2-7, with TRBD2 identical over 9 bases. With 3 bases clipped from V and 6 bases from J, the junction kept 9 bases outside the gene matches. The germline gives CDR1 SGHAT, CDR2 FQNNGV. The CDR3 has 15 residues. The CDR3 DNA sequence: TGTGCCAGCAGCTTGCTTAGCGGGGGACTAATCGAGCAGTACTTC. Amino acids: CASSLLSGGLIEQYF.

The chain combines TRBV19 with TRBJ1-2; D perhaps matches TRBD1 (6 bases). Trimming pared 5 bases from V and 4 bases from J, leaving 11 bases between. CDR3 size: 13 residues. The germline CDR1 and CDR2 sequences are LNHDA and SQIVND (reference sequence). CDR3: CASSVDRPYGYTF. CDR3 DNA: TGTGCCAGTAGTGTCGACAGGCCCTATGGCTACACCTTC.

The J gene is TRBJ2-3, the V gene TRBV5-1; 13 bases align to TRBD2. V gave up 4 bases and J gave up 3 bases; unmatched junction bases: 2. The CDR3 spans 15 residues. The germline V gene has CDR1 SGHRS and CDR2 YFSETQ. The CDR3 bases are TGCGCCAGCAGCCGGGGACTAGCGGGGACAGATACGCAGTATTTT. Encoded protein: CASSRGLAGTDTQYF.